The 31 T cell receptor beta chains presented below share a single source sample, sequenced in a study of blood T cells in healthy people across ages. Next came a second PCR, run for about 6 to 12 cycles, which used a sample-barcoded 5' primer along with a J-beta primer mix. MiXCR, applied by TCRdb to the 5' RACE reads, yields one record per CDR3 protein. Among 1.5 million to 2 million distinct CDR3 sequences listed, 30% to 40% were seen once. Input material: blood. All receptors derive from a human donor in good health.

J is TRBJ1-3 and V is TRBV6-5, with D unclear. The CDR3 sequence is 14 residues long. Between the trimmed V and J ends, which lost 5 bases and 1 base, there was a span of 9 bases. Germline CDR1 reads MNHEY; CDR2 reads SVGAGI. CDR3 amino acids: CASSRTASGNTIYF. The DNA of the CDR3 is TGTGCCAGCAGTAGAACAGCTTCTGGAAACACCATATATTTT.

This chain links TRBV20-1 with TRBJ2-1; D unclear. Deletions cut 4 bases from V and 7 bases from J, with 20 bases between. Germline-derived CDR1 and CDR2 are DFQATT and SNEGSKA (reference sequence). The CDR3 is 15 amino acids. CDR3 sequence reads: CSATTLVYGPNEQFF. DNA for the CDR3: TGCAGTGCTACCACGCTAGTTTATGGGCCGAATGAGCAGTTCTTC.

In regard to this clonotype: A read error is possible here, since a much larger clone lies one base away. The CDR3 protein is CSVTRTGASYGQYF. The CDR3 coding sequence is TGCAGCGTTACCCGGACAGGGGCATCCTACGGGCAGTACTTC. This chain joins TRBV29-1 and TRBJ2-4; TRBD1 aligns across 9 bases. V shed 5 bases, J shed 13 bases, and the junction held 15 bases outside the gene matches. Germline V gene lookup returns CDR1 SQVTM and CDR2 ANQGSEA. This CDR3 contains 14 residues.

This clonotype was seen a handful of times. V gene TRBV7-8 combines with J gene TRBJ2-7, with 8 bases that match TRBD2. CDR1 is SGHVS and CDR2 is FQNEAQ in the germline V gene. This CDR3 comprises 15 residues. Trimming cost V 2 bases and J 3 bases; bases outside gene matches: 6. The CDR3 spells CASSLSLAGYYEQYF. CDR3 DNA: TGTGCCAGCAGCTTAAGTCTAGCGGGCTACTACGAGCAGTACTTC.

The V and J genes are TRBV20-1 and TRBJ1-2; 7 bases agree with TRBD1. Germline CDR1 reads DFQATT; CDR2 reads SNEGSKA (reference sequence). The CDR3 is made up of 13 amino acids. J lost 5 bases, V lost 6 bases, and 9 bases had no gene match. The CDR3 region has the DNA TGCAGTGCCATGCATCCGACAGGGTATGGCTACACCTTC. It translates to CSAMHPTGYGYTF.

Only a few counts were recorded for this clonotype. The rearrangement joins TRBV12-5 to TRBJ2-6, with TRBD1 identical over 11 bases. The CDR3 consists of 17 residues. The V and J ends lost 6 bases and 2 bases, in that order; junction bases with no gene match: 6. Germline CDR1 LGHNT, CDR2 FRNRAP. The CDR3 region is CASGQDRGLTGANVLTF. The CDR3 nucleotides are TGTGCTAGTGGCCAGGACAGGGGGCTTACTGGGGCCAACGTCCTGACTTTC. Complete variable domain (other parts from reference TRBV12-5 and TRBJ2-6): DARVTQTPRHKVTEMGQEVTMRCQPILGHNTVFWYRQTMMQGLELLAYFRNRAPLDDSGMPKDRFSAEMPDATLATLKIQPSEPRDSAVYFCASGQDRGLTGANVLTFGAGSRLTVL.

This clonotype was counted between two and nine times. V gene TRBV27 combines with J gene TRBJ2-3; D is possibly TRBD2 (5 bases). V lost 6 bases and J lost 10, with 17 bases in between. The CDR3 is made up of 13 amino acids. Germline CDR1 and CDR2: MNHEY and SMNVEV (reference sequence). The DNA of the CDR3 is TGTGCCAGCAGACGGACTGAGGTCGATGCGCAGTATTTT. It encodes CASRRTEVDAQYF.

V and J are TRBV5-6 and TRBJ1-4, with D maybe TRBD1 (5 bases). The germline V gene has CDR1 SGHDT and CDR2 YYEEEE. The ends were cut back, 1 base at V and 1 base at J, with 8 bases in the middle. The CDR3 consists of 15 residues. The CDR3 protein is CASSLFQGTNEKLFF. CDR3 in DNA: TGTGCCAGCAGCTTGTTTCAGGGAACTAATGAAAAACTGTTTTTT.

V is TRBV7-8 and J is TRBJ2-1; TRBD2 agrees at 11 bases. The germline gives CDR1 SGHVS, CDR2 FQNEAQ. The J segment lost 4 bases and the V segment lost 2 bases, leaving 7 bases of the junction unmatched. CDR3 size: 17 residues. CDR3 protein: CASSLISGGVSYNEQFF. The CDR3 coding sequence is TGTGCCAGCAGCTTAATTAGCGGGGGGGTCTCTTACAATGAGCAGTTCTTC.

This clonotype was picked up a small number of times. This chain connects TRBV24-1 to TRBJ2-5; D might be TRBD1 or TRBD2, each matching 5 bases. Germline CDR1 reads KGHDR; CDR2 reads SFDVKD. V dropped 7 bases and J dropped 4 bases, with 12 bases sitting between them. The CDR3 loop spans 13 amino acids. The CDR3, as DNA: TGTGCCACCAGAGACGGGGCCCGAGAGACCCAGTACTTC. This gives the protein CATRDGARETQYF.

The chain couples TRBV29-1 to TRBJ2-1; D is undetermined. From germline, CDR1 is SQVTM and CDR2 ANQGSEA. Trimming took 7 bases from V and 7 from J, leaving 14 bases between them. This CDR3 has 12 amino acids. The CDR3 spells CSASVLGNEQFF. The CDR3 DNA reads as TGCAGCGCCTCGGTCCTAGGGAATGAGCAGTTCTTC.

The chain employs TRBV29-1 and TRBJ1-1; 7 bases are a match to TRBD1. Germline CDR1 reads SQVTM; CDR2 reads ANQGSEA. V shed 3 bases and J 5 bases; nucleotides not matched to a gene: 3. The CDR3 runs 12 residues. CDR3 region: CSVEGRGTEAFF. The DNA of the CDR3 is TGCAGCGTTGAGGGCAGGGGGACTGAAGCTTTCTTT.

This clonotype was seen a few times. The V and J genes are TRBV5-1 and TRBJ1-5; 8 bases are shared with TRBD1. The ends lost 1 base at V and 3 bases at J; junction bases unmatched: 3. The CDR3 totals 15 residues. Germline lookup yields CDR1 SGHRS and CDR2 YFSETQ. The CDR3 DNA reads as TGCGCCAGCAGCTTGACAGGGGGACCCAATCAGCCCCAGCATTTT. Translated, it gives CASSLTGGPNQPQHF.

The table lists this clonotype with a few counts. The chain combines TRBV20-1 with TRBJ2-5; D might be TRBD1 (5 bases). The CDR3 has 16 residues. Germline V lookup: CDR1 DFQATT, CDR2 SNEGSKA (reference sequence). Deletions cut 0 bases from V and 2 bases from J, with 16 bases between. CDR3 in DNA: TGCAGTGCTAGAGATGTGGTTGACAGTATTCAAGAGACCCAGTACTTC. It codes for CSARDVVDSIQETQYF.

The rearrangement joins TRBV5-1 to TRBJ2-7; D gene uncertain. V was trimmed by 2 bases and J by 5 bases, leaving 2 bases between them. Germline assignment: CDR1 SGHRS and CDR2 YFSETQ. CDR3 length equals 10 residues. The CDR3 is CASSFHEQYF. The CDR3 DNA is TGCGCCAGCAGCTTTCACGAGCAGTACTTC.

This clonotype was picked up a small number of times. The rearrangement links TRBV29-1 to TRBJ2-3; D possibly corresponds to TRBD1 (7 bases). Trimming pared 1 base from V and 3 bases from J, leaving 17 bases between. This CDR3 region has 16 residues. CDR1 SQVTM and CDR2 ANQGSEA come from the germline V gene. CDR3 sequence (DNA): TGCAGCGTTGAAGGGCACTCCCAGGGGGGTACAGATACGCAGTATTTT. Encoded protein: CSVEGHSQGGTDTQYF.

The chain couples TRBV30 to TRBJ2-3; D perhaps matches TRBD1 (5 bases). Trimming took 6 bases from V and 2 from J, leaving 18 bases between them. CDR3 length equals 15 residues. Looked up from germline, CDR1 is GTSNPN and CDR2 is SVGIG (reference sequence). The CDR3 protein is CACTMGPSITDTQYF. The CDR3 nucleotides read TGTGCCTGTACCATGGGGCCCTCCATCACAGATACGCAGTATTTT.

CDR3 in amino acids: CASSSPRTLGYTF. As DNA, the CDR3 is TGTGCCAGCAGCTCCCCTAGAACCCTAGGCTACACCTTC. The gene calls are TRBV7-2 and TRBJ1-2; D is undetermined. V dropped 4 bases and J dropped 8 bases, with 14 bases sitting between them. CDR3 length equals 13 residues. Germline-derived CDR1 and CDR2 are SGHTA and FQGNSA.

J is TRBJ2-4 and V is TRBV28; TRBD1 aligns across 11 bases. The CDR3 is 15 amino acids. Germline assignment: CDR1 MDHEN and CDR2 SYDVKM. V was clipped by 5 bases and J by 9 bases; unmatched bases: 9. The CDR3 sequence is CASSPSGTGGVIQYF. CDR3 DNA: TGTGCCAGCAGTCCCTCCGGGACAGGGGGTGTCATTCAGTACTTC.

V usage is TRBV5-1 and J usage is TRBJ2-7, with a possible D match to TRBD1 (6 bases). V was trimmed by 4 bases and J by 3 bases, leaving 23 bases between them. The CDR3 has 17 residues. Germline values: CDR1 SGHRS, CDR2 YFSETQ. The CDR3 DNA follows: TGCGCCAGCAGCCCCACTGACTTTAGGGTCAGGGGCTACGAGCAGTACTTC. This sequence encodes CASSPTDFRVRGYEQYF.

This chain links TRBV6-1 with TRBJ1-2, with no clear D. Germline V gives CDR1 MNHNS, CDR2 SASEGT. V lost 2 bases and J lost 4, with 11 bases in between. This CDR3 has 14 residues. The CDR3 nucleotides are TGTGCCAGCAGTGAAACTAGCCAGGTCTATGGCTACACCTTC. Translated, it gives CASSETSQVYGYTF.

This clonotype occurred a few times. The rearrangement joins TRBV6-2 or TRBV6-3 to TRBJ2-5; 8 nucleotides agree with TRBD1. The tail of the sequence fits TRBJ2-7 better, so the J call may be wrong. The CDR3 is 14 residues long. The germline CDR1 and CDR2 sequences are MNHEY and SVGEGT. As DNA, the CDR3 is TGTGCCAGCTCACCTGGGACAGGTCTCAACGAGCAGTACTTC. As protein: CASSPGTGLNEQYF.

The chain uses TRBV7-3 and TRBJ2-7; D is perhaps TRBD1 (5 bases). V lost 5 bases and J lost 2, with 13 bases in between. The CDR3 runs to 14 residues. From germline, CDR1 is SGHTA and CDR2 FQGTGA. The CDR3 sequence is CASSPGAGPYEQYF. The DNA for the CDR3 is TGTGCCAGCAGCCCTGGGGCAGGACCCTACGAGCAGTACTTC.

This clonotype is a singleton in its sample. This chain links TRBV5-5 with TRBJ2-1; D call uncertain. The germline V gene has CDR1 SGHKS and CDR2 YYEKEE (reference sequence). Trimming cost V 3 bases and J 4 bases, with 14 bases left between them. The length of the CDR3 is 15 residues. The chain's CDR3 is CASSSPGLRYNEQFF. For the CDR3, the DNA is TGTGCCAGCAGCTCCCCCGGGCTAAGGTACAATGAGCAGTTCTTC. Based on the CDR3 plus reference TRBV5-5 and TRBJ2-1, the full variable domain is DAGVTQSPTHLIKTRGQQVTLRCSPISGHKSVSWYQQVLGQGPQFIFQYYEKEERGRGNFPDRFSARQFPNYSSELNVNALLLGDSALYLCASSSPGLRYNEQFFGPGTRLTVL.

This clonotype was observed a few times. The gene calls are TRBV6-6 and TRBJ1-2, with 8 bases lining up with TRBD1. CDR1 is MNHNY, CDR2 SVGAGI, per germline (reference sequence). This CDR3 has 15 amino acids. The ends lost 6 bases at V and 4 bases at J; junction bases unmatched: 10. The CDR3 here is CASSITGGTSYGYTF. In DNA form, the CDR3 reads TGTGCCAGCAGCATCACAGGGGGGACCTCCTATGGCTACACCTTC.

The chain recombines TRBV9 with TRBJ1-6; D is uncertain. Germline-derived CDR1 and CDR2 are SGDLS and YYNGEE. CDR3 length equals 16 residues. Trimming stripped 4 bases from V and 5 bases from J, with 16 bases between. CDR3 sequence (DNA): TGTGCCAGCAGCATTAACAAGGATTTGGATAATTCACCCCTCCACTTT. Translated: CASSINKDLDNSPLHF.

This chain joins TRBV29-1 and TRBJ1-3; no reliable D call. Germline V gene data show CDR1 as SQVTM and CDR2 as ANQGSEA. Trimming took off 4 bases at V and 0 bases at J, with 10 bases between the two ends. This CDR3 comprises 14 residues. CDR3 amino acids: CSVVGDISGNTIYF. Written as DNA, the CDR3 is TGCAGCGTTGTTGGGGATATCTCTGGAAACACCATATATTTT. The full variable domain, rest sourced from reference TRBV29-1 and TRBJ1-3, is SAVISQKPSRDICQRGTSLTIQCQVDSQVTMMFWYRQQPGQSLTLIATANQGSEATYESGFVIDKFPISRPNLTFSTLTVSNMSPEDSSIYLCSVVGDISGNTIYFGEGSWLTVV.

There are a few counts of this clonotype. V and J are TRBV6-6 and TRBJ2-5; D might be TRBD1 (5 bases). The assigned J gene may be wrong: the sequence end matches TRBJ2-7 better. Germline loops: CDR1 MNHNY, CDR2 SVGAGI (reference sequence). The CDR3 length is 14 residues. As DNA, the CDR3 is TGTGCCAGCAGTTACCCTGGACAACGCTACGAGCAGTACTTC. As protein: CASSYPGQRYEQYF.

The J gene is TRBJ2-5, the V gene TRBV10-3, with D perhaps matching TRBD2 (5 bases). V was clipped by 4 bases and J by 2 bases, with 29 bases between them. The CDR3 runs 20 residues. Looked up from germline, CDR1 is ENHRY and CDR2 is SYGVKD. Here the CDR3 DNA reads TGTGCCATCAGTGTGACTGACTACTGGAGCACGAACCTGGCACAAGAGACCCAGTACTTC. Translation gives CAISVTDYWSTNLAQETQYF.

This clonotype has just a few counts. This chain connects TRBV29-1 to TRBJ1-2; D uncertain. V shed 6 bases and J shed 0 bases, with 14 bases lying between them. The CDR3 runs 14 residues. The V gene's germline CDR1 is SQVTM and CDR2 ANQGSEA. CDR3 region: CSVVLELPNYGYTF. CDR3 bases: TGCAGCGTAGTATTGGAATTGCCTAACTATGGCTACACCTTC.

Only a few counts were recorded for this clonotype. The rearrangement uses TRBV29-1 and TRBJ2-1, with D possibly matching TRBD2 (6 bases). The CDR3 loop spans 12 amino acids. V was trimmed by 0 bases and J by 9 bases, leaving 9 bases between them. Germline loops: CDR1 SQVTM, CDR2 ANQGSEA. The CDR3 here is CSVEESGVEQFF. DNA for the CDR3: TGCAGCGTTGAAGAATCGGGGGTTGAGCAGTTCTTC.